This T cell receptor beta chain derives from a study of blood T cell repertoires in COVID-19. Germline values: CDR1 MNHEY, CDR2 SVGAGI. V was shortened by 2 bases and J by 7 bases, with 11 bases between the two germline ends. The CDR3 runs to 13 residues. Seattle patient enrollment occurred during active infection, with longitudinal follow-up thereafter. In the authors' workflow: Using reference gene primer amplification, nucleated cell counts were estimated. The method was immunoSEQ multiplex PCR; TCRdb's version includes in-frame clones alone and lacks a portion of them. V and J calls plus clone size are reproduced from that table; the DNA served to infer D and trimming. This sample has tens of thousands of clones, with 77% found just once.

The TCR originated in a man aged 65 to 85 with COVID-19, enrolled during active disease. Sequences were obtained from peripheral blood. The chain carries TRBV6-5 and TRBJ1-2; no firm D call. CDR3 bases: TGTGCCAGCAGTTACGACCGGTGGGCTGGCTACACCTTC. Protein sequence: CASSYDRWAGYTF.